This T cell receptor beta chain was captured in a study of graft-versus-host responses after intestinal transplantation. The assay was immunoSEQ multiplex PCR, and TCRdb's table has in-frame clones only and misses some. The sample has about 120,000 clones; about 93% are singletons. The V gene's germline CDR1 is SGHTA and CDR2 FQGNSA. The CDR3 runs to 14 residues. V was trimmed by 2 bases and J by 4 bases, leaving 11 bases between them. On this clone itself: Its antigen is not identified.

V is TRBV7-2 and J is TRBJ1-1, with D possibly TRBD1 on 6 matching bases. This specimen was unstimulated CD4+ T cells sorted from spleen or lymph node cells, taken before intestinal transplant. The clonotype comes from a human donor who received an intestinal transplant. CDR3 nucleotides: TGTGCCAGCAGCTTATACAGGGTAAGCACTGAAGCTTTCTTT. This sequence encodes CASSLYRVSTEAFF.